The clone carrying this T cell receptor (beta chain) has a handful of counts. Its antigen is undetermined. The sample originates from a study of blood T cells in healthy people across ages. Regarding the study as a whole: A strong correlation between TCR beta diversity and naive T cell percentage was seen. Long-lived donors had more naive CD4+ cells and higher diversity than aged donors.

Each sample provided at least 6 micrograms of extracted total RNA. Primed by a sample-barcoded 5' primer and a J-beta primer mix, a second PCR proceeded for about 7 to 11 cycles. Each CDR3 protein gets one entry after TCRdb re-called the 5' RACE reads with MiXCR. Here the sample spans roughly 1,000,000 distinct CDR3 sequences, 20% to 25% being singletons. There are 15 residues in the CDR3. This same sample was also part of a study on T cells of mothers and their children. From that report: Slightly higher overlap, not significant, was seen in related mother-child pairs than in unrelated pairs.

The V gene is TRBV12-3 or TRBV12-4, the J gene TRBJ2-5, with 10 bases aligning to TRBD2. The J call may be faulty, since TRBJ2-1 better matches the DNA end. The sequenced sample was blood. The source is a girl aged 2 to 9 in good health. The CDR3 DNA is TGTGCCAGCACCTTAGCGGGAGGAAGGGGAAATGAGCAGTTCTTC. Protein sequence: CASTLAGGRGNEQFF.